A selection of T cell receptor beta chains follows, all from one sample in a study of T cells in narcolepsy. Profiling relied on immunoSEQ multiplex PCR, and the TCRdb table lists in-frame clones only, not all of them. The top ten hold approximately 0.71% of the sample, which has about 25,000 clones, around 83% seen once. The sample was CD45RA- memory CD4+ T cells from PBMCs. The source of these receptors is a human donor with narcolepsy. The CDR3 runs from the conserved cysteine through the conserved F or W. The D gene is left open where the match is weak. Not every row has a clone size; where given, it reads once, few, many or a size class.

j_call clone_size d_call v_call cdr3_aa cdr3_nt
TRBJ2-3 once TRBD2 TRBV30 CAWSVRTSGGQADTQYF TGTGCCTGGAGTGTACGGACTAGCGGGGGGCAGGCAGATACGCAGTATTTT
TRBJ2-7 NA NA TRBV9 CASSVVGGALYF TGTGCCAGCAGCGTAGTGGGGGGGGCCCTGTACTTC
TRBJ1-2 few NA TRBV19 CASSPRYGYTF TGTGCCAGTAGCCCAAGGTATGGCTACACCTTC
TRBJ1-1 few NA TRBV6-1 CASSERLQGEAFF TGTGCCAGCAGTGAAAGACTCCAGGGTGAAGCTTTCTTT
TRBJ2-3 NA NA TRBV27 CASPVGGGRDGTDTQYF TGTGCCAGCCCCGTAGGGGGGGGGAGGGATGGAACAGATACGCAGTATTTT
TRBJ2-6 NA NA TRBV7-2 CASSLVVRGSSGANVLTF TGTGCCAGCAGCTTAGTAGTCAGGGGTAGCTCTGGGGCCAACGTCCTGACTTTC
TRBJ2-6 NA NA TRBV11-2 CASSSGRVTAEANVLTF TGTGCCAGCAGCTCCGGTAGGGTCACCGCCGAAGCCAACGTCCTGACTTTC
TRBJ2-3 NA NA TRBV7-2 CASSPGLSRTDTQYF TGTGCCAGCAGCCCGGGACTTTCTCGCACAGATACGCAGTATTTT
TRBJ2-1 NA TRBD2 TRBV6-5 CASRPGLANNEQFF TGTGCCAGCAGACCGGGACTAGCGAACAATGAGCAGTTCTTC
TRBJ2-3 NA NA TRBV2 CASSESSPGAEWDTQYF TGTGCCAGCAGTGAATCGAGTCCGGGGGCCGAGTGGGATACGCAGTATTTT
TRBJ2-6 NA NA TRBV7-6 CASSQASSSGANVLTF TGTGCCAGCAGCCAGGCCTCCAGCTCTGGGGCCAACGTCCTGACTTTC
TRBJ2-5 NA TRBD2 TRBV5-1 CASSTKLAVETQYF TGCGCCAGCAGCACAAAACTAGCGGTCGAGACCCAGTACTTC
TRBJ1-4 NA TRBD1 TRBV6-1 CASSRQGGNEKLFF TGTGCCAGCAGCCGACAGGGTGGCAATGAAAAACTGTTTTTT
TRBJ2-7 NA TRBD2 TRBV28 CASSPLAGGQGEQYF TGTGCCAGCAGCCCCCTAGCGGGAGGGCAGGGCGAGCAGTACTTC
TRBJ2-7 NA NA TRBV2 CASSEKTISYEQYF TGTGCCAGCAGTGAGAAGACTATATCCTACGAGCAGTACTTC
TRBJ2-7 NA NA TRBV7-6 CASSLVTGTGIYEQYF TGTGCCAGCAGCTTAGTTACCGGGACCGGGATCTACGAGCAGTACTTC
TRBJ2-2 once NA TRBV7-2 CASSLQGVWTGELFF TGTGCCAGCAGCTTACAAGGGGTGTGGACCGGGGAGCTGTTTTTT
TRBJ2-3 NA NA TRBV7-2 CASSLVGDTQYF TGTGCCAGCAGCTTAGTTGGAGATACGCAGTATTTT
TRBJ1-5 NA NA TRBV23-1 CASSQSGRGGNQPQHF TGCGCCAGCAGTCAATCCGGCAGGGGTGGCAATCAGCCCCAGCATTTT
TRBJ2-6 once NA TRBV4-1 CASSQEGSGANVLTF TGCGCCAGCAGCCAAGAGGGCTCTGGGGCCAACGTCCTGACTTTC
TRBJ2-5 few NA TRBV6-5 CASSSHQETQYF TGTGCCAGCAGTTCCCACCAAGAGACCCAGTACTTC
TRBJ1-3 NA NA TRBV2 CASGGVRQANSGNTIYF TGTGCCAGCGGTGGGGTTAGACAGGCCAACTCTGGAAACACCATATATTTT
TRBJ2-1 NA TRBD2 TRBV7-2 CASSLAAGGYNEQFF TGTGCCAGCAGCTTAGCTGCGGGGGGATACAATGAGCAGTTCTTC
TRBJ1-2 NA NA TRBV7-3 CASSPNSQGSYGYTF TGTGCCAGCAGCCCCAATTCGCAGGGTAGCTATGGCTACACCTTC
TRBJ1-6 NA TRBD1 TRBV27 CASSPSGGSSYNSPLHF TGTGCCAGCAGTCCTTCAGGGGGGTCGTCCTATAATTCACCCCTCCACTTT
TRBJ2-1 NA TRBD1 TRBV5-4 CASSSTGGPYNEQFF TGTGCCAGCAGCTCGACAGGGGGCCCCTACAATGAGCAGTTCTTC